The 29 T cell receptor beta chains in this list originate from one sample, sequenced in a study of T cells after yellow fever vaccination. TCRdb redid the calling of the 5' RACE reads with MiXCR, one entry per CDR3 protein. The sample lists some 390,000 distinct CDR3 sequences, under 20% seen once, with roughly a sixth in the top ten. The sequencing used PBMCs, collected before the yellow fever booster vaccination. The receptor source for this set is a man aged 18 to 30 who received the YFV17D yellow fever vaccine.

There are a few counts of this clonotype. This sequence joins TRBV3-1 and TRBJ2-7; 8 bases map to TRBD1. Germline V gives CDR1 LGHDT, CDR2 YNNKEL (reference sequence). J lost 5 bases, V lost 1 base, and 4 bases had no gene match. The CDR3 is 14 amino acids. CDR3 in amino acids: CASSQAGQGHEQYV. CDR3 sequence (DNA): TGTGCCAGCAGCCAAGCCGGACAGGGCCACGAGCAGTACGTC.

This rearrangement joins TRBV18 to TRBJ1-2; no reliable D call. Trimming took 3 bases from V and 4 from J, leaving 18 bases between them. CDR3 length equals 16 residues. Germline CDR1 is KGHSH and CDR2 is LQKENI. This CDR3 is CASSPTSGQVGYGYTF. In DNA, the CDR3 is TGTGCCAGCTCACCTACATCCGGGCAAGTCGGCTATGGCTACACCTTC. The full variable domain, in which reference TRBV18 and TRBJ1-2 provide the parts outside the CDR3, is NAGVMQNPRHLVRRRGQEARLRCSPMKGHSHVYWYRQLPEEGLKFMVYLQKENIIDESGMPKERFSAEFPKEGPSILRIQQVVRGDSAAYFCASSPTSGQVGYGYTFGSGTRLTVV.

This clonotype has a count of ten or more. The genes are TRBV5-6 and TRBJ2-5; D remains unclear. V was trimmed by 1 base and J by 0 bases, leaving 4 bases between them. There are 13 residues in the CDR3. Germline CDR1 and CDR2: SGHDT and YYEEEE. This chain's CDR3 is CASSLFHQETQYF. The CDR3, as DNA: TGTGCCAGCAGCTTGTTCCACCAAGAGACCCAGTACTTC.

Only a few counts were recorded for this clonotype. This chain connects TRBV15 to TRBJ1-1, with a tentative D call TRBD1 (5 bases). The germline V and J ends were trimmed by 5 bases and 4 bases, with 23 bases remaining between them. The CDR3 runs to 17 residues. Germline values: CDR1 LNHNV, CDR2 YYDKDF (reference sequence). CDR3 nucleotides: TGTGCCACCAGCCCCCGACCCCCCGGAGGAACAGGCACTGAAGCTTTCTTT. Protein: CATSPRPPGGTGTEAFF.

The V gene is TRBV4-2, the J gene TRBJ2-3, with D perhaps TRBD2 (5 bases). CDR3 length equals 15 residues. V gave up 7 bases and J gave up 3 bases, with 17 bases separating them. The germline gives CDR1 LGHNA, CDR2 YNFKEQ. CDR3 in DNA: TGTGCCAGCACCCGAGAAGCGGCAAAAACAGATACGCAGTATTTT. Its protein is CASTREAAKTDTQYF.

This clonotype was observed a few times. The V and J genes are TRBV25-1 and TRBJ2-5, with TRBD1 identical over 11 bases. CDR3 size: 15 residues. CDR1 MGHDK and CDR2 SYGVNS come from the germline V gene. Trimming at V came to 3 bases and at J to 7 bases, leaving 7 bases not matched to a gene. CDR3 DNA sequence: TGTGCCAGCAGTGATTCTCGGACAGGGGGCTCGACCCAGTACTTC. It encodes CASSDSRTGGSTQYF.

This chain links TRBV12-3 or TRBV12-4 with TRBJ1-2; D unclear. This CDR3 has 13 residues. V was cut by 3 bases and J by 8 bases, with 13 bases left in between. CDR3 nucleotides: TGTGCCAGCAGTTTGTGGATTTTGGGAGGCTACACCTTC. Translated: CASSLWILGGYTF.

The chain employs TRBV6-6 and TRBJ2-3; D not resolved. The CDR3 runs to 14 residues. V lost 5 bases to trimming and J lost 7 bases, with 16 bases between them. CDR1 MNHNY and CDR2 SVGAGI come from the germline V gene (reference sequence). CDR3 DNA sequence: TGTGCCAGCAGTCCACTAACTACCGTTTATACGCAGTATTTT. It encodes CASSPLTTVYTQYF.

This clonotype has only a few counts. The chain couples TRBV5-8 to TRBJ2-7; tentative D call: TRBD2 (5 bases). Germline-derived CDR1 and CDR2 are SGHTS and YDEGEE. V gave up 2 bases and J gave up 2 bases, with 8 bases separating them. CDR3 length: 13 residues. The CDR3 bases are TGTGCCAGCAGCTTCAGAGGGACCTACGAGCAGTACGTC. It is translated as CASSFRGTYEQYV.

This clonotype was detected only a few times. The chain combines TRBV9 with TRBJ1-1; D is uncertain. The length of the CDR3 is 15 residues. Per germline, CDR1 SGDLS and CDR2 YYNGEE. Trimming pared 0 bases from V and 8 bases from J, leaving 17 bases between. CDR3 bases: TGTGCCAGCAGCGTAGAAGGGATCCTCTTGGGGGAAGCTTTCTTT. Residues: CASSVEGILLGEAFF.

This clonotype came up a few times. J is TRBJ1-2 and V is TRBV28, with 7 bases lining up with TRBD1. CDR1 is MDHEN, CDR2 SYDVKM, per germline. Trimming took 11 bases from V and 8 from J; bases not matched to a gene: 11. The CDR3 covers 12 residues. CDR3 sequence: CAGASTGRGYTF. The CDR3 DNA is TGTGCCGGGGCGTCGACAGGGAGAGGCTACACCTTC.

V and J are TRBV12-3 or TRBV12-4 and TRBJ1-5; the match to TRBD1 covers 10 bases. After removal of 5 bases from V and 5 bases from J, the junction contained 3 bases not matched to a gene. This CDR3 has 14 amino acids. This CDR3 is CASSGGQGYQPQHF. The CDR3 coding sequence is TGTGCCAGCAGTGGGGGACAGGGGTATCAGCCCCAGCATTTT.

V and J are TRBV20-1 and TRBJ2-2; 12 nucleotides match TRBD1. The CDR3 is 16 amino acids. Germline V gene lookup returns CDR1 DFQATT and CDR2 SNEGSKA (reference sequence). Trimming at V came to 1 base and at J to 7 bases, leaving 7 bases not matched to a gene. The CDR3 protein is CSARVRDRGLSGELFF. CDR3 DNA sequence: TGCAGTGCTAGAGTTCGGGACAGGGGGCTTAGCGGGGAGCTGTTTTTT.

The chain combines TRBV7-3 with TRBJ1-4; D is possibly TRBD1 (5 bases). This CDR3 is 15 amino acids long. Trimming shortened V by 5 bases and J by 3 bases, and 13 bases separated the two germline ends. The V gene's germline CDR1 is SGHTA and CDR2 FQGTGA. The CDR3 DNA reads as TGTGCCAGCAGCCCCGGGGGTGGGCCTAATGAAAAACTGTTTTTT. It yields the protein CASSPGGGPNEKLFF.

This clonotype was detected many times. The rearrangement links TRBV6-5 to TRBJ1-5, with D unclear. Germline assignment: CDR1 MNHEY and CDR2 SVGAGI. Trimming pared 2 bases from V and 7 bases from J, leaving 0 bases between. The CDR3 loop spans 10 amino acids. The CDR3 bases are TGTGCCAGCAGTTACCAGCCCCAGCATTTT. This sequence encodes CASSYQPQHF.

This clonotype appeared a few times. The CDR3 spells CASSPRLAGYYEQYF. In DNA form, the CDR3 reads TGTGCCAGCAGCCCCCGACTAGCGGGATACTACGAGCAGTACTTC. This chain joins TRBV4-2 and TRBJ2-7; 11 bases agree with TRBD2. Germline values: CDR1 LGHNA, CDR2 YNFKEQ. CDR3 size: 15 residues. Trimming cost V 4 bases and J 3 bases; bases outside gene matches: 5.

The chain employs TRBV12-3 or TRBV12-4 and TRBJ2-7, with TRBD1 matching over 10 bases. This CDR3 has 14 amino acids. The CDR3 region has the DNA TGTGCTACCGGACGGGACAGGGGCCGACGGGAGCAGTACTTC. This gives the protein CATGRDRGRREQYF.

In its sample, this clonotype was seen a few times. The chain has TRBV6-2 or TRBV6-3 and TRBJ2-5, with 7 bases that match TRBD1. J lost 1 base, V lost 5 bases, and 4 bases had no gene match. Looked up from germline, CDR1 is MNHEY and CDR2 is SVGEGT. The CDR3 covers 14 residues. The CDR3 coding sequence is TGTGCCAGCAGTCACACAGGGGTCCAAGAGACCCAGTACTTC. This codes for CASSHTGVQETQYF.

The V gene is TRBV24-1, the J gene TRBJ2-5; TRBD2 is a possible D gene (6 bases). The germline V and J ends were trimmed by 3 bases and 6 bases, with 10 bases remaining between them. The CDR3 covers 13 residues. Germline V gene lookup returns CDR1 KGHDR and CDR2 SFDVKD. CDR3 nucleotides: TGTGCCACCAGTGATCGACTAGAACAGACCCAGTACTTC. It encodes CATSDRLEQTQYF.

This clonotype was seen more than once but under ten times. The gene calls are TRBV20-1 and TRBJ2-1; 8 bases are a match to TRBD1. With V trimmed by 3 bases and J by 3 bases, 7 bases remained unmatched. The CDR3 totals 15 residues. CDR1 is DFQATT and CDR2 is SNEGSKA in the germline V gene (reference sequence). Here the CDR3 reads CSARAGTGDYNEQFF. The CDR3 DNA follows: TGCAGTGCTAGGGCCGGGACAGGAGACTACAATGAGCAGTTCTTC.

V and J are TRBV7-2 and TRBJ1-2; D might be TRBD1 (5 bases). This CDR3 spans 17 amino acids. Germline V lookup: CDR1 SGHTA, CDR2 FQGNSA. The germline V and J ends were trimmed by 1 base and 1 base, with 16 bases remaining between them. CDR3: CASSLGSSRGYNYGYTF. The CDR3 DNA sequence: TGTGCCAGCAGCTTAGGGAGCTCCCGGGGGTATAACTATGGCTACACCTTC.

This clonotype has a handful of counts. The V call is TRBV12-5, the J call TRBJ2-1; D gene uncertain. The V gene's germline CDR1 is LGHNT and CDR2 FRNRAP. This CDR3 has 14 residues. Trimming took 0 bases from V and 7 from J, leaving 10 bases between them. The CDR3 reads CASGLVPLGNEQFF. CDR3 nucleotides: TGTGCTAGTGGTTTGGTACCTTTGGGAAATGAGCAGTTCTTC.

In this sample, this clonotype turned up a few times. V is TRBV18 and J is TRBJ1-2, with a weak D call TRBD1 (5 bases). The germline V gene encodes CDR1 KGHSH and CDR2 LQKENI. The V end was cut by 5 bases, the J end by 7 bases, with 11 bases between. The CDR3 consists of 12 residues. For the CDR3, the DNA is TGTGCCAGCTCAGCACGGGGCTCTGGCTACACCTTC. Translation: CASSARGSGYTF.

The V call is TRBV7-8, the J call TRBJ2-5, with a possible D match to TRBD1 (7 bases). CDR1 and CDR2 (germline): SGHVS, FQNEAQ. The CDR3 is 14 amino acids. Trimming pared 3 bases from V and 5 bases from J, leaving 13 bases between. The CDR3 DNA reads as TGTGCCAGCAGCTTCCGGACAGGAGGGGAGACCCAGTACTTC. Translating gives CASSFRTGGETQYF.

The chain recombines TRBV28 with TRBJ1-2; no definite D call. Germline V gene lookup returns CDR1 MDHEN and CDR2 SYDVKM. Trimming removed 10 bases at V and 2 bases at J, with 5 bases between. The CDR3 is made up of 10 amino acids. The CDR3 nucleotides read TGTGCCACCTACAACTATGGCTACACCTTC. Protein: CATYNYGYTF.

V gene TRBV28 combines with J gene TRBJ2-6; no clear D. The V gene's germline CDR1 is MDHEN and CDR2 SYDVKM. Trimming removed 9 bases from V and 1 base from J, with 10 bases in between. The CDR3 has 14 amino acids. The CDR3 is CASLDRSGANVLTF. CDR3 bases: TGTGCCAGTCTCGACCGGTCTGGGGCCAACGTCCTGACTTTC.

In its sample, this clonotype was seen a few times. The CDR3 DNA is TGTGCCAGCAGGGCGGGCTACGAGCAGTACGTC. Protein: CASRAGYEQYV. V usage is TRBV27 and J usage is TRBJ2-7, with D perhaps TRBD2 (5 bases). Per germline, CDR1 MNHEY and CDR2 SMNVEV (reference sequence). Trimming removed 6 bases from V and 3 bases from J, with 6 bases in between. The CDR3 contains 11 residues.

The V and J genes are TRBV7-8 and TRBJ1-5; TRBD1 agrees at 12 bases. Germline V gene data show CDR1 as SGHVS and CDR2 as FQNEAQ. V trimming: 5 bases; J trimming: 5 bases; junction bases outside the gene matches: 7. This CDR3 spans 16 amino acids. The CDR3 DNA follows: TGTGCCAGCAGCCTAGGGACAGGGGGCGTCGATCAGCCCCAGCATTTT. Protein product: CASSLGTGGVDQPQHF.

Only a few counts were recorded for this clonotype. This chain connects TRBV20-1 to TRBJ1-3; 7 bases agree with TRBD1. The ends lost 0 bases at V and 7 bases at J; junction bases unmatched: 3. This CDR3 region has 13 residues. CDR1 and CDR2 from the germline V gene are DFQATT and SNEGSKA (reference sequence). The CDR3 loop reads CSARETGYNTIYF. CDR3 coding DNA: TGCAGTGCTAGAGAGACAGGGTACAACACCATATATTTT.